This TCR beta chain was documented in a study of beta chain features in type 1 diabetes. All of the isolated RNA was reverse transcribed, so expressed TCRB transcripts were sequenced. Sequencing used immunoSEQ multiplex PCR; TCRdb keeps in-frame clones, though not all of them. This sample has 630,000 or so clones; around 15% occur once, and the top ten carry just under 0.04%. This clone was counted a few times. Its matching antigen is unknown. Findings and caveats of the study: Type 1 diabetes patients showed a moderate but significant shortening of TCRB CDR3s in all four CD4+ subsets. Resolution of whether HLA type affects TCRB rearrangement was not achieved here.

The TCR comes from a man aged 18 to 29 with type 1 diabetes. The sample was naive CD4+ T cells from blood.

The CDR3 here is CASSEGGDNYEQYF. In DNA, the CDR3 is TGTGCCAGCAGTGAAGGCGGGGACAACTACGAGCAGTACTTC. The J gene is TRBJ2-7, the V gene TRBV6-1; possibly TRBD1 or TRBD2 for D (6 bases each). Germline V gene lookup returns CDR1 MNHNS and CDR2 SASEGT. The CDR3 consists of 14 residues. V was trimmed by 1 base and J by 3 bases, leaving 10 bases between them.